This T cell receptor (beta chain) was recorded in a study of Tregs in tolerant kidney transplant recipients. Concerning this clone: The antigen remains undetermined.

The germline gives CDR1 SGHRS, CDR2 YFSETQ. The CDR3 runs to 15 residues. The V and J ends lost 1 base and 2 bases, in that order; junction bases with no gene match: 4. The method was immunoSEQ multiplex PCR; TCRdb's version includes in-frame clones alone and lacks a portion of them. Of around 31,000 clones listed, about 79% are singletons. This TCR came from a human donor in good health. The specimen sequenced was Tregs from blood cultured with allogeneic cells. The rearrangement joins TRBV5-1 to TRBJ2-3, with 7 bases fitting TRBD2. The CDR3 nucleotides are TGCGCCAGCAGCTTGCGGGGGAGGGTCACAGATACGCAGTATTTT. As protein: CASSLRGRVTDTQYF.